The clone carrying this TCR beta chain came up a few times. CDR1 is SGHRS, CDR2 YFSETQ, per germline. This CDR3 region has 16 residues. V gave up 0 bases and J gave up 0 bases, with 10 bases separating them. The data belong to a study of blood T cell repertoires in COVID-19. Background on the study: Italy, Spain and the United States were the sources of the convalescent and acute COVID-19 samples.

The assay was immunoSEQ multiplex PCR, and TCRdb's table has in-frame clones only and misses some. The sample consists of 110,000 or so clones, 80% of them appearing once. The specimen sequenced was peripheral blood. This receptor was taken from a human donor in a cohort sampled during active or convalescent COVID-19. The V gene is TRBV5-1, the J gene TRBJ1-3; D remains unclear. CDR3 sequence: CASSLESVNSGNTIYF. CDR3 in DNA: TGCGCCAGCAGCTTGGAATCGGTAAACTCTGGAAACACCATATATTTT.